A selection of T cell receptor beta chains follows, all from one sample in a study of blood T cells in healthy people across ages. TCRdb reprocessed the 5' RACE reads with MiXCR, giving one entry per CDR3 protein. Among more than 900,000 distinct CDR3 sequences listed, 25% to 30% were seen once. In addition, the sample was reused for a study of T cells of mothers and their children.

Material: blood. The origin of the receptors is a middle-aged woman in good health. Both conserved end residues are part of each CDR3.

V gene	J gene	CDR3 protein
TRBV4-3	TRBJ2-1	CASSNGLAGDEQFF
TRBV4-1	TRBJ1-4	CASSQDWGSTEKLFF
TRBV7-2	.	CASSSVWTSGDDIQYF
TRBV11-2	TRBJ2-1	CASSLLPGKILDAYNEQFF
TRBV5-1	TRBJ1-6	CASSPRQGVNSPLHF
TRBV28	TRBJ1-1	CASLVNTEAFF
TRBV2	TRBJ1-5	CASSTTGGGNQPQHF
TRBV20-1	TRBJ2-1	CSARVEAGASSYNEQFF
TRBV28	TRBJ1-1	CASRPITGQMNTEAFF
TRBV29-1	TRBJ1-1	CSVGRTPNTEAFF
TRBV10-3	TRBJ2-3	CAISRSDYTDTQYF
TRBV12-3/TRBV12-4	TRBJ2-7	CASSSGLAGFRGEQYF
TRBV4-3	TRBJ2-7	CASSQTGRAANEQYF
TRBV9	TRBJ1-6	CASSPGQGGNSPLHF
TRBV12-3/TRBV12-4	TRBJ2-3	CASSVTGLLTDTQYF
TRBV6-6	TRBJ2-4	CASSSGQLLNIQYF
TRBV20-1	TRBJ2-1	CSARDMDGLYNEQFF
TRBV6-5	TRBJ1-5	CASSRGRGSNQPQHF
TRBV20-1	TRBJ1-5	CSALTGGDSDSNQPQHF
TRBV7-9	TRBJ1-2	CASSLEGLNNYGYTF
TRBV3-1	TRBJ1-2	CASSQHSSAAGYGYTF
TRBV5-1	TRBJ1-1	CASSLEGSKGTEAFF